This T cell receptor beta chain was recorded in a study of OX40 agonist ivuxolimab in advanced cancers. Broader study findings: Expanded clones belonging to CD8+ T cells outnumbered, on average, those of CD4+. The specificity for antigen of the expanded peripheral T cells was not determined.

For this clone: Its matching antigen is unknown.

Trimming removed 0 bases at V and 0 bases at J, with 6 bases between. The germline V gene has CDR1 LGHNA and CDR2 YNFKEQ. The CDR3 sequence is 15 residues long. Sequencing was performed with immunoSEQ multiplex PCR; in TCRdb, only in-frame clones are kept and a portion is missing. This repertoire shows 74,000 or so clones, 70% to 90% found once; its top ten account for around 2%. The V gene is TRBV4-2, the J gene TRBJ1-3; D not certain. The starting material was CD4+ or CD8+ T cells sorted from blood, obtained in a trial of the OX40 agonist ivuxolimab. The source is an adult with an advanced solid tumor such as melanoma, head and neck, liver or kidney cancer. The CDR3 loop reads CASSQEWDSGNTIYF. The CDR3 nucleotides are TGTGCCAGCAGCCAAGAATGGGACTCTGGAAACACCATATATTTT.